The 6 T cell receptor beta chains in this list originate from one sample, sequenced in a study of shared clonotypes between healthy human individuals. Only in-frame clones appear in the TCRdb table, and some are missing; sequencing was by immunoSEQ multiplex PCR. The data contain approximately 720,000 clones, about 90% of them singletons. Naive CD8 cells, CD45RO-negative and positively selected for CCR7, excluded terminally differentiated effector memory CD45RA+ cells. Material: naive CD8+ T cells sorted from blood. The receptors here all came from a man younger than 45 in good health.

The rearrangement uses TRBV6-5 and TRBJ2-5, with no clear D. The germline V gene has CDR1 MNHEY and CDR2 SVGAGI. The CDR3 runs to 15 residues. V lost 7 bases and J 0 bases, leaving 15 bases between the germline ends. Written as DNA, the CDR3 is TGTGCCAGCACCCTTAACTGGCAGAACCAAGAGACCCAGTACTTC. This gives the protein CASTLNWQNQETQYF.

In DNA, the CDR3 is TGTGCCAGCAGCTTCCTTCGGGAGGGCCTCTACAATGAGCAGTTCTTC. Protein product: CASSFLREGLYNEQFF. The V gene is TRBV11-2, the J gene TRBJ2-1, with 8 positions matching TRBD2. The CDR3 length is 16 residues. V lost 3 bases, J lost 3 bases, and 7 bases stayed unmatched. Germline V CDR1 and CDR2: SGHAT, FQNNGV.

The chain employs TRBV7-9 and TRBJ2-7; maybe TRBD2 (6 bases). The CDR3 is 14 amino acids. CDR1 SEHNR and CDR2 FQNEAQ come from the germline V gene (reference sequence). Trimming cost V 4 bases and J 5 bases, with 15 bases left between them. CDR3 bases: TGTGCCAGCAGCTATGGGCCGGGAGTGGACGAGCAGTACTTC. Protein product: CASSYGPGVDEQYF.

This sequence joins TRBV27 and TRBJ2-7; TRBD1 matches 8 bases. The CDR3 is 15 residues long. The V segment lost 0 bases and the J segment 5 bases; nucleotides outside the gene matches: 6. Germline V lookup: CDR1 MNHEY, CDR2 SMNVEV (reference sequence). CDR3 in DNA: TGTGCCAGCAGTTTATCTCTCCAGGGGGCCCACGAGCAGTACTTC. Translating gives CASSLSLQGAHEQYF.

A note on this clone: Other DNA sequences in the sample encode the same CDR3. The V and J genes are TRBV11-2 and TRBJ1-1, with no clear D. Germline V lookup: CDR1 SGHAT, CDR2 FQNNGV. V was cut by 5 bases and J by 1 base, with 8 bases left in between. The CDR3 runs 13 residues. This CDR3 reads CASSLGGNTEAFF. CDR3 bases: TGTGCCAGCAGCCTGGGTGGGAACACTGAAGCTTTCTTT.

This clone occurred many times. The rearrangement links TRBV2 to TRBJ2-7; possibly TRBD2 for D (5 bases). Germline CDR1 is SNHLY and CDR2 is FYNNEI. The CDR3 spans 12 residues. V was cut by 11 bases and J by 6 bases, with 17 bases left in between. The CDR3 DNA reads TGTGCCGCTCAATCCGGGAACATCGAGCAGTACTTC. Translating it yields CAAQSGNIEQYF. Combining the CDR3 with reference TRBV2 and TRBJ2-7 gives the whole variable domain EPEVTQTPSHQVTQMGQEVILRCVPISNHLYFYWYRQILGQKVEFLVSFYNNEISEKSEIFDDQFSVERPDGSNFTLKIRSTKLEDSAMYFCAAQSGNIEQYFGPGTRLTVT.